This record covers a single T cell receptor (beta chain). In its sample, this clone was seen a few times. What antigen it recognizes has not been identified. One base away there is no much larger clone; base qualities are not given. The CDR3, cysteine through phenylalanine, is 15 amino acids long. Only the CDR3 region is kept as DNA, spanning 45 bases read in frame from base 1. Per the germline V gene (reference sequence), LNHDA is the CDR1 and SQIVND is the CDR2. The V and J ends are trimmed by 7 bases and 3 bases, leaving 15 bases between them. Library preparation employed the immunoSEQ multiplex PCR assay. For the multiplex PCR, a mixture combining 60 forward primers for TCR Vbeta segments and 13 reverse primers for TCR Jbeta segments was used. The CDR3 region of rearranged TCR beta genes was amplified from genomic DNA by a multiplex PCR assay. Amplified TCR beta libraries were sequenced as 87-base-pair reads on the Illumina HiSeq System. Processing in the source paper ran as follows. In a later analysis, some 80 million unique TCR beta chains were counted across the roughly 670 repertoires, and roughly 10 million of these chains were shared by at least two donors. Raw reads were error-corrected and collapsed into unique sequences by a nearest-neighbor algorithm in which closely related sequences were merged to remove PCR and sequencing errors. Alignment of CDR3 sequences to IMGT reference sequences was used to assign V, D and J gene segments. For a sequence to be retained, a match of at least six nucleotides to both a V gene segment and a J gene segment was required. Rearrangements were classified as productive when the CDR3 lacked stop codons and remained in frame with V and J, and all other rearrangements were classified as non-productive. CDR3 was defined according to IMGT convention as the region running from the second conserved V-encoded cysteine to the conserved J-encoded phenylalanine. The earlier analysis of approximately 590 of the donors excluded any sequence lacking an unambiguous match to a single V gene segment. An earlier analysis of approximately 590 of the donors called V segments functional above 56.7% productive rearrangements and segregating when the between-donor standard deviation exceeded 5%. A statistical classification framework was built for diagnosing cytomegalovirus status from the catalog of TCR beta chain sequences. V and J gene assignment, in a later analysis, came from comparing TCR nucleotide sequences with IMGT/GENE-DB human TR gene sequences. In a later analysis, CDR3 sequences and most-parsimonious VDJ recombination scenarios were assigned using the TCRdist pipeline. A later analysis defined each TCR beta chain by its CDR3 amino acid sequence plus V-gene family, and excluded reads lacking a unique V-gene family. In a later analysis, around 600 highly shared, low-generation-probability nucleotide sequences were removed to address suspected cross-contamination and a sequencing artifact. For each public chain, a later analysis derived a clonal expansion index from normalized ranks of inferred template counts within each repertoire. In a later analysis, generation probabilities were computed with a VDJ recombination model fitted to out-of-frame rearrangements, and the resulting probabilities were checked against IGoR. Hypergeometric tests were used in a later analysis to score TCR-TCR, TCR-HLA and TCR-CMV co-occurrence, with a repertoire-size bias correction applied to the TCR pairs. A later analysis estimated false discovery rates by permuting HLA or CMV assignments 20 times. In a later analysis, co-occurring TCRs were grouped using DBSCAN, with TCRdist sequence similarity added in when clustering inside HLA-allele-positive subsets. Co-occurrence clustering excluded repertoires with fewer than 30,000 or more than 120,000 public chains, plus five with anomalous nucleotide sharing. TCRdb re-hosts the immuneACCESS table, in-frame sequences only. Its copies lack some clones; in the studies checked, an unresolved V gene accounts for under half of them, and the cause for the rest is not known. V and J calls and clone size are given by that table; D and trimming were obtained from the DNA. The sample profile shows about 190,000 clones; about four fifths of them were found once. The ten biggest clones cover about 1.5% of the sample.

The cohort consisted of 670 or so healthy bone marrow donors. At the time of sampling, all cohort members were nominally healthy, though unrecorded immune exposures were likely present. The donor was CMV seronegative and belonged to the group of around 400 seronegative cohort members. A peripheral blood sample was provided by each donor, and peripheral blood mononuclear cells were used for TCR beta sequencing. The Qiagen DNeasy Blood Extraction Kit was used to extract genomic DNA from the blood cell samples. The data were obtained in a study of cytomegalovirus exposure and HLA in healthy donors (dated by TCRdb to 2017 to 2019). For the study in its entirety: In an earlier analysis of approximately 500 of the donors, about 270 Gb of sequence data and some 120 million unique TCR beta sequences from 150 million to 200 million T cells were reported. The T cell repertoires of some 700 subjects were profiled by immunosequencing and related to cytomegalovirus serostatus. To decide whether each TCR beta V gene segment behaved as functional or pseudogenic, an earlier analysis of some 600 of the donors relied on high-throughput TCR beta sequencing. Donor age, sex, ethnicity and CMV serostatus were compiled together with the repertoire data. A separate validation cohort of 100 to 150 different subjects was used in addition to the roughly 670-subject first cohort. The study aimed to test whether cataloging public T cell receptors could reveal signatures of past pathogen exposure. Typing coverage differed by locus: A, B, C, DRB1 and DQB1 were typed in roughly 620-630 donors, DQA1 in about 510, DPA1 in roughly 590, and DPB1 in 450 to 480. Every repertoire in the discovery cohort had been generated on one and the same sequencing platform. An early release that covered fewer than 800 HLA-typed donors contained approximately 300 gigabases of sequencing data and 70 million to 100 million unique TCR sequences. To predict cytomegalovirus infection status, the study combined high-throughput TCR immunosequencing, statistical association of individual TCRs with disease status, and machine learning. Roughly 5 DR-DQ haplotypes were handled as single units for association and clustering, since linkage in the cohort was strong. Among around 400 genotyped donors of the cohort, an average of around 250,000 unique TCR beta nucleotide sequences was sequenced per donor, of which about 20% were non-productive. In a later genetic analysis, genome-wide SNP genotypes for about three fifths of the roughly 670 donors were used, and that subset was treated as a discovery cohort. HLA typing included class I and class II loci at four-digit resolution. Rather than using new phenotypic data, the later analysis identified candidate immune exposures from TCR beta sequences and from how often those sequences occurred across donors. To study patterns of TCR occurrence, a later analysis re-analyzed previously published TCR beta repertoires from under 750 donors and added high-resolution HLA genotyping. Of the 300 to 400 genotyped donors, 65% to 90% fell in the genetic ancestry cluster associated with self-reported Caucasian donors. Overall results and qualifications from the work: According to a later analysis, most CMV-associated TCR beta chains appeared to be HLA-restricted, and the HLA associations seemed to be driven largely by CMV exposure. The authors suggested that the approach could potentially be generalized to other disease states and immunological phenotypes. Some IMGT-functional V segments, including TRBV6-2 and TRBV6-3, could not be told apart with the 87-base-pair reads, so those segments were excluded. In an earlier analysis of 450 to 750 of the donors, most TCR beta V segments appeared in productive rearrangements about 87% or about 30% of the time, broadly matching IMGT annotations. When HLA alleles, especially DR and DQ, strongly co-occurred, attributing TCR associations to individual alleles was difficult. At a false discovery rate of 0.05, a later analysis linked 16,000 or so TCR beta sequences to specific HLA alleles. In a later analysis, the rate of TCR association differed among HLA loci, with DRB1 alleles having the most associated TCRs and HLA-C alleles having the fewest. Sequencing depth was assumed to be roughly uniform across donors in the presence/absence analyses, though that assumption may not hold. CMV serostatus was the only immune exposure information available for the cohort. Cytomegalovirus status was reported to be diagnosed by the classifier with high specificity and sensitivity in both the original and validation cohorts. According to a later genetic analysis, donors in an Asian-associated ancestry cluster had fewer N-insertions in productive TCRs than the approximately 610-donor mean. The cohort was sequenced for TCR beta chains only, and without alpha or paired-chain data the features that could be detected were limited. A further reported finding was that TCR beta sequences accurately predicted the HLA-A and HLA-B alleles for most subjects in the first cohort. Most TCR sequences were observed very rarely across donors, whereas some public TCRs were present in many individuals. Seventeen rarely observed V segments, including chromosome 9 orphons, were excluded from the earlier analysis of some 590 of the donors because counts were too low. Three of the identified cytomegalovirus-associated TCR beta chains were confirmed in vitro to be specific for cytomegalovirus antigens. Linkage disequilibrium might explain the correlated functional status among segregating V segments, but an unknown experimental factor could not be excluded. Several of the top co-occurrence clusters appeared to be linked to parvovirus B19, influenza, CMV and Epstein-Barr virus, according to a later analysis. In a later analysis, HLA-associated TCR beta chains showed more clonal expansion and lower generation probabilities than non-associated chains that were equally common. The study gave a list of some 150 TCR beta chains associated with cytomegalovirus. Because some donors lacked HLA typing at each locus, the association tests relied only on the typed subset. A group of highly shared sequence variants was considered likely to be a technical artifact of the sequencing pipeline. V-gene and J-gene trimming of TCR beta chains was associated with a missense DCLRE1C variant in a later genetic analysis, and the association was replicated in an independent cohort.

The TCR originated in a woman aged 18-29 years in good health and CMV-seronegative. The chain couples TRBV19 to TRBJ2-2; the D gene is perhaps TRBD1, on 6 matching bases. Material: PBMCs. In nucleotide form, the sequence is TGTGCCAGTAACAGGGACATCCATGACACCGGGGAGCTGTTTTTT. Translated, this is CASNRDIHDTGELFF.